Below are 21 T cell receptor beta chains sequenced from a single sample in a study of blood T cell repertoires in COVID-19. Repertoires were generated with immunoSEQ multiplex PCR, while TCRdb's copy carries only in-frame clones and drops some. The sample contains roughly 39,000 clones, approximately 90% of which appear only once. Sequenced sample: peripheral blood. Receptors originate from an elderly woman with active COVID-19.

V gene TRBV18 combines with J gene TRBJ1-3; TRBD1 is a possible D gene (5 bases). Per germline, CDR1 KGHSH and CDR2 LQKENI. The CDR3 extends over 18 amino acids. V shed 3 bases and J shed 2 bases, with 20 bases lying between them. DNA for the CDR3: TGTGCCAGCTCACCCGTTTCAAGGGGCCTGTTGGCTGGAAACACCATATATTTT. It encodes CASSPVSRGLLAGNTIYF.

Details on this clone: An end of the junction does not agree with germline; a read error may underlie this. The chain employs TRBV9 and TRBJ1-2; 10 bases agree with TRBD1. Germline V gene data show CDR1 as SGDLS and CDR2 as YYNGEE. This CDR3 has 15 residues. CDR3 coding DNA: TGTGCCAGCAGTATGACGGGACAGGGGAACTATGGCCACACCTTC. It codes for CASSMTGQGNYGHTF.

The rearrangement uses TRBV4-2 and TRBJ2-3, with a possible D match to TRBD1 (5 bases). Looked up from germline, CDR1 is LGHNA and CDR2 is YNFKEQ. The CDR3 extends over 15 amino acids. The V end lost 4 bases, the J end lost 0 bases, and 11 bases lay between the germline ends. The chain's CDR3 is CASSPTRGSTDTQYF. For the CDR3, the DNA is TGTGCCAGCAGCCCGACAAGGGGAAGCACAGATACGCAGTATTTT.

This chain connects TRBV19 to TRBJ1-2; D ambiguous. The V gene lost 3 bases and the J gene lost 0 bases, with 11 bases spanning the gap. The CDR3 consists of 15 residues. CDR1 and CDR2 from the germline V gene are LNHDA and SQIVND (reference sequence). The DNA of the CDR3 is TGTGCCAGTAGTATCGGACGGACTACTAACTATGGCTACACCTTC. Residues: CASSIGRTTNYGYTF. Variable domain in full (rest from reference TRBV19 and TRBJ1-2): DGGITQSPKYLFRKEGQNVTLSCEQNLNHDAMYWYRQDPGQGLRLIYYSQIVNDFQKGDIAEGYSVSREKKESFPLTVTSAQKNPTAFYLCASSIGRTTNYGYTFGSGTRLTVV.

The chain joins TRBV27 to TRBJ2-7; tentative D call: TRBD2 (6 bases). CDR3 size: 14 residues. The V gene lost 3 bases and the J gene lost 2 bases, with 11 bases spanning the gap. Germline lookup yields CDR1 MNHEY and CDR2 SMNVEV (reference sequence). The CDR3 DNA sequence: TGTGCCAGCAGTTTCTCGGGACTCCCCTACGAGCAGTACTTC. This sequence encodes CASSFSGLPYEQYF.

J is TRBJ2-7 and V is TRBV6-5, with 10 positions matching TRBD1. The germline V gene encodes CDR1 MNHEY and CDR2 SVGAGI. The CDR3 runs 15 residues. V lost 6 bases, J lost 3 bases, and 8 bases stayed unmatched. The CDR3 DNA sequence: TGTGCCAGCAGCCAAGGACAGGGGGGATTCTACGAGCAGTACTTC. Translating it yields CASSQGQGGFYEQYF.

The chain combines TRBV19 with TRBJ1-5; unclear D gene. V lost 5 bases and J 1 base, leaving 6 bases between the germline ends. The germline CDR1 and CDR2 sequences are LNHDA and SQIVND (reference sequence). This CDR3 comprises 13 residues. CDR3 nucleotide sequence: TGTGCCAGTAGTCCCGCGAGCAATCAGCCCCAGCATTTT. This sequence encodes CASSPASNQPQHF. Full variable domain (remainder filled in from reference TRBV19 and TRBJ1-5): DGGITQSPKYLFRKEGQNVTLSCEQNLNHDAMYWYRQDPGQGLRLIYYSQIVNDFQKGDIAEGYSVSREKKESFPLTVTSAQKNPTAFYLCASSPASNQPQHFGDGTRLSIL.

V and J are TRBV5-4 and TRBJ1-2; 12 bases are a match to TRBD1. Trimming cost V 9 bases and J 6 bases; bases outside gene matches: 15. This CDR3 contains 16 residues. The germline gives CDR1 SGHNT, CDR2 YYREEE (reference sequence). CDR3 protein: CAIHPGQGAVGDGYTF. The CDR3 DNA follows: TGTGCCATTCATCCGGGACAGGGGGCTGTTGGGGATGGCTACACCTTC.

This clone was seen once. V usage is TRBV7-9 and J usage is TRBJ1-1, with D unclear. The CDR3 sequence is 13 residues long. Germline assignment: CDR1 SEHNR and CDR2 FQNEAQ (reference sequence). V was trimmed by 2 bases and J by 7 bases, leaving 11 bases between them. CDR3 sequence (DNA): TGTGCCAGCAGCTTAATAAGAGCCGTTGAAGCTTTCTTT. Translated, it gives CASSLIRAVEAFF.

This clone was observed a handful of times. The chain uses TRBV19 and TRBJ1-5; TRBD1 is a possible D gene (5 bases). With 8 bases removed from V and 2 bases from J, the gap between germline ends came to 13 bases. The CDR3 spans 14 residues. Germline assignment: CDR1 LNHDA and CDR2 SQIVND (reference sequence). CDR3 sequence reads: CASLGGTRNQPQHF. For the CDR3, the DNA is TGTGCCAGTCTGGGGGGGACTCGCAATCAGCCCCAGCATTTT.

In its sample, this clone was seen once. The rearrangement uses TRBV7-2 and TRBJ2-7, with TRBD2 identical over 7 bases. The junction had 2 bases not matched to a gene; V was cut back by 0 bases and J by 0 bases. In germline, CDR1 is SGHTA, CDR2 FQGNSA. The CDR3 spans 15 residues. CDR3 DNA sequence: TGTGCCAGCAGCTTAGCGTCGGGGGGCTCCTACGAGCAGTACTTC. Its translation: CASSLASGGSYEQYF.

The chain has TRBV4-3 and TRBJ1-2; D is uncertain. The CDR3 covers 15 residues. Germline assignment: CDR1 LGHNA and CDR2 YSLEER. Trimming took off 0 bases at V and 8 bases at J, with 16 bases between the two ends. The CDR3, as DNA: TGCGCCAGCAGCCAAGATCATGAGGGAATAGGCGGCTACACCTTC. This translates into CASSQDHEGIGGYTF.

This clone was seen only once. The chain links TRBV10-2 to TRBJ1-4; TRBD1 is a possible D gene (6 bases). Germline CDR1 reads WSHSY; CDR2 reads SAAADI. The CDR3 is 14 amino acids. Trimming cost V 6 bases and J 8 bases, with 16 bases left between them. The DNA of the CDR3 is TGCGCCAGCAGCGGGACAAGGATGATGGAAAAACTGTTTTTT. It yields the protein CASSGTRMMEKLFF.

In this sample, this clone turned up a few times. The V call is TRBV2, the J call TRBJ1-2, with TRBD1 identical over 7 bases. The CDR3 has 13 amino acids. V trimming: 5 bases; J trimming: 5 bases; junction bases outside the gene matches: 5. Germline loops: CDR1 SNHLY, CDR2 FYNNEI. The CDR3 loop is CASSLGGAYGYTF. CDR3 DNA: TGTGCCAGCAGTCTAGGGGGCGCGTATGGCTACACCTTC.

V and J are TRBV5-5 and TRBJ1-4, with 8 bases that match TRBD1. Trimming removed 5 bases from V and 8 bases from J; junction bases left unmatched: 8. CDR3 length: 14 amino acids. CDR1 and CDR2 from the germline V gene are SGHKS and YYEKEE (reference sequence). CDR3 protein: CASSSGQGSEKLFF. In DNA form, the CDR3 reads TGTGCCAGCAGTTCAGGACAGGGTTCCGAAAAACTGTTTTTT.

V gene TRBV29-1 combines with J gene TRBJ2-3; D gene ambiguous. The CDR3 is made up of 14 amino acids. The germline V gene encodes CDR1 SQVTM and CDR2 ANQGSEA. V was shortened by 2 bases and J by 4 bases, with 13 bases between the two germline ends. CDR3 protein: CSVERVTSPDTQYF. The CDR3 region has the DNA TGCAGCGTTGAAAGAGTGACTTCTCCAGATACGCAGTATTTT.

The CDR3 DNA reads as TGTGCCAGCTCACCTTACCAGGGAAACCAAGAGACCCAGTACTTC. Translating it yields CASSPYQGNQETQYF. The chain links TRBV18 to TRBJ2-5; D is possibly TRBD1 (5 bases). Germline values: CDR1 KGHSH, CDR2 LQKENI. Between the trimmed V and J ends, which lost 3 bases and 0 bases, there was a span of 11 bases. The CDR3 is made up of 15 amino acids.

The chain carries TRBV5-1 and TRBJ2-5; 9 bases match TRBD2. After removal of 0 bases from V and 0 bases from J, the junction contained 3 bases not matched to a gene. Germline values: CDR1 SGHRS, CDR2 YFSETQ. This CDR3 is built from 16 residues. The CDR3: CASSLGLAEYQETQYF. CDR3 in DNA: TGCGCCAGCAGCTTGGGACTAGCGGAATACCAAGAGACCCAGTACTTC.

The sample holds one count of this clone. V gene TRBV6-5 combines with J gene TRBJ2-5; tentative D call: TRBD1 (5 bases). V lost 4 bases, J lost 0 bases, and 9 bases lay in between. CDR3 length: 14 residues. CDR1 MNHEY and CDR2 SVGAGI come from the germline V gene. CDR3 sequence: CASSSQGYQETQYF. CDR3 sequence (DNA): TGTGCCAGCAGTTCCCAGGGTTACCAAGAGACCCAGTACTTC.

The J gene is TRBJ2-1, the V gene TRBV5-1; 12 bases are a match to TRBD2. Germline CDR1 is SGHRS and CDR2 is YFSETQ. V dropped 4 bases and J dropped 3; count of bases not matched to a gene: 17. This CDR3 is built from 20 residues. CDR3 loop: CASSLQLSTLAGGLYNEQFF. The CDR3, as DNA: TGCGCCAGCAGCCTACAACTAAGCACACTAGCGGGGGGCCTCTACAATGAGCAGTTCTTC.

V usage is TRBV7-3 and J usage is TRBJ1-3, with D possibly TRBD1 on 6 matching bases. Germline loops: CDR1 SGHTA, CDR2 FQGTGA. The CDR3 spans 18 residues. V gave up 2 bases and J gave up 2 bases, with 19 bases separating them. The CDR3 DNA reads as TGTGCCAGCAGCTTACCCTCCCGCCCCCGACAGGCTGGAAACACCATATATTTT. It codes for CASSLPSRPRQAGNTIYF.